These 2 T cell receptor beta chains share one sample of origin, sequenced in a study of T-cell reconstitution after alpha-beta-depleted transplantation in children. It was with unique molecular identifiers that the TCRbeta library was prepared. Via MiXCR, TCRdb re-called the PCR reads, giving one row per CDR3 protein. The sample has some 290,000 distinct CDR3 sequences, almost 10% seen once. This material consisted of PBMCs from the stem cell graft donor, taken from the stem cell graft. The source is a human donor who donated a stem cell graft to a child with SCID.

This clonotype showed up many times. V and J are TRBV5-5 and TRBJ1-1; maybe TRBD1 (6 bases). Trimming took off 3 bases at V and 4 bases at J, with 13 bases between the two ends. Germline V gene sequence: CDR1 SGHKS, CDR2 YYEKEE (reference sequence). CDR3 length: 14 residues. For the CDR3, the DNA is TGTGCCAGCAGCTCGTACAGGGAAATCACTGAAGCTTTCTTT. Protein sequence: CASSSYREITEAFF.

This chain joins TRBV10-1 and TRBJ1-4; D not certain. The CDR3 sequence is 12 residues long. Germline V gene sequence: CDR1 WNHNN, CDR2 SYGVQD (reference sequence). Trimming took off 8 bases at V and 7 bases at J, with 11 bases between the two ends. The CDR3 loop is CASGRTLEKLFF. CDR3 coding DNA: TGCGCCAGCGGACGGACCCTTGAAAAACTGTTTTTT.